This TCR beta chain emerged from a study of Ad26.COV2.S vaccination and SARS-CoV-2 variants (dated by TCRdb to about 2021). The study in broad terms: Donors in the vaccine arm were drawn from COV1001, a multicentre, randomized, double-blind, placebo-controlled phase I-IIa trial testing Ad26.COV2.S in healthy adults. Participants in the trial were split at random into five groups of five each, receiving low-dose or high-dose Ad26.COV2.S once or twice, or else placebo on both occasions. Dosing of Ad26.COV2.S was intramuscular, at either 5x10^10 or 1x10^11 viral particles, delivered as one shot or as two shots spaced 56 days apart. Throughout the experiments and outcome assessment, investigators stayed blinded to trial group allocation. The TCR-sequenced set comprised approximately 30 samples: some 20 Ad26.COV2.S vaccine recipients, 5 placebo recipients and 8 SARS-CoV-2 convalescent individuals. The specificity and breadth of SARS-CoV-2-reactive T cell receptors after Ad26.COV2.S vaccination were assessed by TCRbeta repertoire sequencing.

The treatment or condition tag for this specimen amounts to: around 19 received Ad26.COV2.S at low or high dose, single or two shots; 5 received placebo; per-sample allocation not given. For vaccine and placebo recipients, repertoires were sequenced using samples collected on day 63 after the first injection. Between 29 July and 7 August 2020, Cohort 1b enrolled fewer than 30 adults aged 18-55 years at one site in Boston, USA. As a vaccine, Ad26.COV2.S was a replication-incompetent adenovirus type 26 vector that expressed a prefusion-stabilized SARS-CoV-2 spike protein derived from the original Wuhan strain. The immunoSEQ Assay was used to sequence TCRbeta CDR3 regions. After extraction, genomic DNA underwent amplification by bias-controlled multiplex PCR, followed by high-throughput sequencing. In the original analysis: To quantify the absolute abundance of every unique TCRbeta CDR3 region, sequences were collapsed and filtered. T cell fraction was estimated by normalizing TCRbeta template counts to usable DNA, with usable DNA measured through amplification of reference genes found in all nucleated cells. Repertoire TCRs were annotated as SARS-CoV-2-specific by exact matching of V gene, CDR3 amino acid sequence and J gene to a known reactive TCR set. The reference SARS-CoV-2 TCR set was obtained from MIRA and was filtered for enrichment in COVID-19-positive ImmuneCODE repertoires, whereby public or cross-reactive TCRs were removed. Using the MIRA antigens, annotated TCRs were further analysed by specific ORF or by position within an ORF. Breadth was defined as the number of annotated unique rearrangements divided by the total number of unique productive rearrangements, and depth was defined as the summed frequency of the annotated unique rearrangements. Group comparisons of TCR breadth used two-sided Wilcoxon rank-sum tests. TCRdb holds this immuneACCESS table with in-frame rearrangements only. Some clones are missing; in checked studies, unresolved V genes explain under half, and the rest has no known cause. The V and J calls and clone size are taken from that table; D and trimming were inferred from the DNA. Across this sample there are over 300,000 clones, with around four fifths seen only once. Approximately 7.8% of the sample goes to the ten largest clones.

The V and J ends are trimmed by 1 base and 11 bases, leaving 9 bases between them. CDR1 and CDR2, per the germline V gene (reference sequence), are MNHNY and SVGAGI. CDR3 length: 13 amino acids, cysteine to phenylalanine. Just CDR3 DNA is preserved here, 39 bases in frame from base 1. Only a few counts were recorded for this clone. Its recognized antigen is unknown. Base qualities are not provided; no much larger clone lies one nucleotide away. On the study overall, not on this receptor specifically: Vaccine and placebo recipients had comparable non-spike TCR breadth, which fits with the vaccine containing only spike. After vaccination, spike-specific CD8+ and CD4+ T cell responses were reported to show substantial breadth. The authors noted that total T cell responses may have been underestimated by the TCR breadth and depth analyses. Comparing responses between vaccine doses or regimens was not something the study was powered to do. Ad26.COV2.S recipients had higher spike-specific TCR breadth than placebo recipients (P = 0.0014).

The sequence derives from a person between 18 and 65 years old who received the Ad26.COV2.S COVID-19 vaccine or a placebo. The V and J genes are TRBV6-6 and TRBJ1-6; tentative D gene TRBD1, with 5 bases matching. The sequences come from peripheral blood, collected in a trial of Ad26.COV2.S vaccine versus placebo. The nucleotide sequence is given as TGTGCCAGCAGTTACTTTGGGGGAGCACCCCTCCACTTT. Its protein reads: CASSYFGGAPLHF.